These 17 T cell receptor beta chains share one sample of origin, sequenced in a study of beta chain features in type 1 diabetes. Expressed TCRB transcripts got sequenced, as all isolated RNA was reverse transcribed. TCRdb's copy holds only in-frame clones and misses some; the assay was immunoSEQ multiplex PCR. The sample carries approximately 150,000 clones, roughly 10% recorded once. Material: naive CD4+ T cells from blood. The receptors here all came from a man between 18 and 29 years old in good health.

The chain employs TRBV30 and TRBJ1-3; D is perhaps TRBD1 (5 bases). The V and J ends lost 0 bases and 4 bases respectively, with 16 bases between them. The CDR3 runs to 16 residues. CDR1 GTSNPN and CDR2 SVGIG come from the germline V gene (reference sequence). CDR3 nucleotide sequence: TGTGCCTGGAGTGTAGGGATCAGGGCCAGGGGAAACACCATATATTTT. This sequence encodes CAWSVGIRARGNTIYF.

This clone was counted between two and nine times. The chain is built from TRBV7-2 and TRBJ1-2, with D possibly TRBD1 on 6 matching bases. The V end was cut by 5 bases, the J end by 8 bases, with 12 bases between. From germline, CDR1 is SGHTA and CDR2 FQGNSA. The CDR3 spans 12 residues. The CDR3 is CASSHRVYGYTF. Here the CDR3 DNA reads TGTGCCAGCAGCCACAGGGTGTACGGCTACACCTTC. The variable domain in full, completed from reference TRBV7-2 and TRBJ1-2, reads GAGVSQSPSNKVTEKGKDVELRCDPISGHTALYWYRQSLGQGLEFLIYFQGNSAPDKSGLPSDRFSAERTGGSVSTLTIQRTQQEDSAVYLCASSHRVYGYTFGSGTRLTVV.

This clone occurred a few times. CDR3 coding DNA: TGTGCCAGTAGTACCGGGACAGTGAGAGATACGCAGTATTTT. Encoded protein: CASSTGTVRDTQYF. The chain joins TRBV19 to TRBJ2-3; 7 bases agree with TRBD1. The ends lost 4 bases at V and 5 bases at J; junction bases unmatched: 6. CDR1 LNHDA and CDR2 SQIVND come from the germline V gene (reference sequence). The CDR3 length is 14 residues.

The sample holds a few counts of this clone. The gene calls are TRBV11-2 and TRBJ2-2; D unresolved. CDR3 length: 12 residues. The germline V gene has CDR1 SGHAT and CDR2 FQNNGV. Trimming left V 5 bases short and J 5 bases short, with 6 bases between. CDR3 coding DNA: TGTGCCAGCAGCCTCCGGACCGGGGAGCTGTTTTTT. Translation gives CASSLRTGELFF.

The chain has TRBV18 and TRBJ2-7, with a possible D match to TRBD1 (6 bases). CDR1 is KGHSH and CDR2 is LQKENI in the germline V gene. This CDR3 region has 15 residues. V lost 2 bases and J lost 1, with 12 bases in between. CDR3 sequence (DNA): TGTGCCAGCTCACCATCAACGGGACAATCCTACGAGCAGTACTTC. The encoded protein is CASSPSTGQSYEQYF.

V is TRBV5-4 and J is TRBJ2-5; 16 bases map to TRBD2. Germline assignment: CDR1 SGHNT and CDR2 YYREEE (reference sequence). V shed 4 bases and J 5 bases; nucleotides not matched to a gene: 17. CDR3 length equals 20 residues. The CDR3 here is CASSRGLGTSGGARQETQYF. The CDR3, as DNA: TGTGCCAGCAGCAGGGGGTTGGGGACTAGCGGGGGGGCCAGGCAGGAGACCCAGTACTTC.

This clone was detected only a few times. This rearrangement joins TRBV5-4 to TRBJ1-2; TRBD1 is a possible D gene (5 bases). The CDR3 sequence is 13 residues long. V was trimmed by 4 bases and J by 5 bases, leaving 12 bases between them. Germline loops: CDR1 SGHNT, CDR2 YYREEE (reference sequence). The CDR3 DNA is TGTGCCAGCAGCGAGTACGACAGTTATGGCTACACCTTC. This translates into CASSEYDSYGYTF.

Only a few counts were recorded for this clone. This chain links TRBV7-8 with TRBJ1-1, with 8 bases aligning to TRBD1. V gave up 5 bases and J gave up 4 bases; unmatched junction bases: 6. This CDR3 has 14 residues. Looked up from germline, CDR1 is SGHVS and CDR2 is FQNEAQ. The CDR3 bases are TGTGCCAGCAGCACCGGACAGGGAGGCACTGAAGCTTTCTTT. Its protein is CASSTGQGGTEAFF.

This clone was counted many times. This chain joins TRBV14 and TRBJ2-1, with D hard to call. From germline, CDR1 is SGHDN and CDR2 FVKESK. V lost 0 bases and J 7 bases, leaving 10 bases between the germline ends. The CDR3 loop spans 14 amino acids. CDR3 nucleotides: TGTGCCAGCAGCCAAGATCCCCCGCAGAATGAGCAGTTCTTC. It codes for CASSQDPPQNEQFF. Drawing the rest from reference TRBV14 and TRBJ2-1, the complete variable domain is EAGVTQFPSHSVIEKGQTVTLRCDPISGHDNLYWYRRVMGKEIKFLLHFVKESKQDESGMPNNRFLAERTGGTYSTLKVQPAELEDSGVYFCASSQDPPQNEQFFGPGTRLTVL.

This clone has more than one count but fewer than ten. V usage is TRBV7-2 and J usage is TRBJ2-5; 13 bases align to TRBD2. The V segment lost 2 bases and the J segment 6 bases; nucleotides outside the gene matches: 9. The CDR3 totals 17 residues. Germline V gives CDR1 SGHTA, CDR2 FQGNSA. Here the CDR3 DNA reads TGTGCCAGCAGCTTACGTACTAGCGGGGGGGCCTCGAAGACCCAGTACTTC. This sequence encodes CASSLRTSGGASKTQYF.

A few counts support this clone. The chain carries TRBV6-1 and TRBJ1-6, with 8 bases fitting TRBD1. The CDR3 spans 17 residues. V gave up 2 bases and J gave up 11 bases; unmatched junction bases: 14. CDR1 and CDR2 (germline): MNHNS, SASEGT. CDR3 bases: TGTGCCAGCAGTGAACCTCGCGGACAGGGCCGATGGGCACCCCTCCACTTT. Protein product: CASSEPRGQGRWAPLHF.

This clone has a handful of counts. This chain uses TRBV21-1 with TRBJ2-1; the table's D call of TRBD2 was not tested on the DNA. TRBV21-1 is termed a pseudogene. The CDR3 extends over 16 amino acids. In DNA form, the CDR3 reads TGTGCCAGCAGCAAGAGGACTAGCGGGGGTTCCGGTGAGCAGTTCTTC. Residues: CASSKRTSGGSGEQFF.

This sequence joins TRBV4-2 and TRBJ2-1, with a tentative D call TRBD1 (6 bases). The CDR3 contains 13 residues. The V and J ends lost 3 bases and 5 bases respectively, with 8 bases between them. From germline, CDR1 is LGHNA and CDR2 YNFKEQ. The CDR3 protein is CASSHGQNNEQFF. DNA for the CDR3: TGTGCCAGCAGCCACGGACAGAACAATGAGCAGTTCTTC.

This clone was counted a few times. V and J are TRBV6-5 and TRBJ2-5; 9 bases fit TRBD1. Germline V lookup: CDR1 MNHEY, CDR2 SVGAGI. The CDR3 is 13 amino acids. J gave up 5 bases and V 6 bases, and 4 bases lay outside the gene matches. The CDR3, as DNA: TGTGCCAGCAGAACAGGGGGCAAGGAGACCCAGTACTTC. Translating gives CASRTGGKETQYF.

This clone showed up just a few times. The chain has TRBV9 and TRBJ1-5, with a tentative D call TRBD1 (6 bases). The CDR3 sequence is 14 residues long. The germline V gene has CDR1 SGDLS and CDR2 YYNGEE. The V gene lost 2 bases and the J gene lost 6 bases, with 12 bases spanning the gap. CDR3 sequence reads: CASSVGRGPQPQHF. As DNA, the CDR3 is TGTGCCAGCAGCGTTGGGCGGGGGCCTCAGCCCCAGCATTTT.

The J gene is TRBJ1-5, the V gene TRBV30; D remains unclear. Germline V lookup: CDR1 GTSNPN, CDR2 SVGIG (reference sequence). Trimming left V 0 bases short and J 6 bases short, with 9 bases between. This CDR3 comprises 13 residues. As DNA, the CDR3 is TGTGCCTGGAGTGTAGCACCCCTTCAGCCCCAGCATTTT. This gives the protein CAWSVAPLQPQHF.

This clone was seen more than once but under ten times. The rearrangement joins TRBV7-6 to TRBJ2-5; 11 nucleotides agree with TRBD2. V gave up 5 bases and J gave up 0 bases; unmatched junction bases: 17. The V gene's germline CDR1 is SGHVS and CDR2 FNYEAQ. There are 20 residues in the CDR3. This chain's CDR3 is CASSVLHSGGAAAYQETQYF. The CDR3 DNA follows: TGTGCCAGCAGCGTCCTACATAGCGGGGGGGCCGCAGCATACCAAGAGACCCAGTACTTC.